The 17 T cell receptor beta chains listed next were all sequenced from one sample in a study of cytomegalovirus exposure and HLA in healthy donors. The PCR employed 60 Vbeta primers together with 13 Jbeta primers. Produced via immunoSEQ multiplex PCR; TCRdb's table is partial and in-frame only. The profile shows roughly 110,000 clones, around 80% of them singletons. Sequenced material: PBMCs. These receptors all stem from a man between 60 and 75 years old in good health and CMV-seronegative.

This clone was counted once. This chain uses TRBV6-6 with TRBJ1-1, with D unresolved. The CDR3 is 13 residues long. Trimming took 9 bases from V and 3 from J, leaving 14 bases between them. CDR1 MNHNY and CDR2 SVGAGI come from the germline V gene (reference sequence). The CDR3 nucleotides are TGTGCCAGTTCTGCACACCCTGACACTGAAGCTTTCTTT. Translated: CASSAHPDTEAFF.

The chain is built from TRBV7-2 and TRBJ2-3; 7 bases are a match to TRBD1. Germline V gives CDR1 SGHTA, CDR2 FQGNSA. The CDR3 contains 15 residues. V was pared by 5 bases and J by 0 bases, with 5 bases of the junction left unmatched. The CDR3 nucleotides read TGTGCCAGCAGCCGGGACAGCCTAAGCACAGATACGCAGTATTTT. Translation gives CASSRDSLSTDTQYF.

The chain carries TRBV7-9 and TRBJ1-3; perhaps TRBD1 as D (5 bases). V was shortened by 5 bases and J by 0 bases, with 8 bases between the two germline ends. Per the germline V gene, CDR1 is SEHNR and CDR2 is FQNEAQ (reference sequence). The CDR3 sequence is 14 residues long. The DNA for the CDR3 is TGTGCCAGCAGCCCTGACAGCTCTGGAAACACCATATATTTT. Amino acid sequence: CASSPDSSGNTIYF.

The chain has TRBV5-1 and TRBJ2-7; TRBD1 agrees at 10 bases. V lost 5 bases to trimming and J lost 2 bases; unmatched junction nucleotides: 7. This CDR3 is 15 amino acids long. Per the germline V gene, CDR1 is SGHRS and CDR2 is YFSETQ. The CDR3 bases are TGCGCCAGCAGAGTGACAGGGGGCAAGACCTACGAGCAGTACTTC. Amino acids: CASRVTGGKTYEQYF.

The DNA for the CDR3 is TGTGCCAGCAGCTTAGTGGCAGGGCAGAATCAGCCCCAGCATTTT. This gives the protein CASSLVAGQNQPQHF. The J gene is TRBJ1-5, the V gene TRBV7-2; the D gene is possibly TRBD1 (5 bases). Trimming left V 1 base short and J 4 bases short, with 11 bases between. The CDR3 is 15 residues long. Germline loops: CDR1 SGHTA, CDR2 FQGNSA.

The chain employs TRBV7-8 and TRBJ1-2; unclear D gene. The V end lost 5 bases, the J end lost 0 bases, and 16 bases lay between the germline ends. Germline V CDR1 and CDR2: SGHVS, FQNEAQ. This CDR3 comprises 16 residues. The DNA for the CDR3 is TGTGCCAGCAGCGACCGCCCCGGGAAGACTAACTATGGCTACACCTTC. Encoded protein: CASSDRPGKTNYGYTF.

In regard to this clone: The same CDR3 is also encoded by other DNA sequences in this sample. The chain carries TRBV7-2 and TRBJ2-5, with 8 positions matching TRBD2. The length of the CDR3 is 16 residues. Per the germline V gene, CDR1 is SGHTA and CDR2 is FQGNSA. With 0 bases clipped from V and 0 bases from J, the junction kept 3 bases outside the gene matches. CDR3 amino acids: CASSLALAGNQETQYF. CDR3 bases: TGTGCCAGCAGCTTAGCATTAGCGGGGAACCAAGAGACCCAGTACTTC.

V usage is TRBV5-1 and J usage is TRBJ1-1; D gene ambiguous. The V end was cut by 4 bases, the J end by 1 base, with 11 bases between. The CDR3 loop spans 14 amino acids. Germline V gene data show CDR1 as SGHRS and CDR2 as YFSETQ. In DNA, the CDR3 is TGCGCCAGCAGCCAAGTCGGTGGGAACACTGAAGCTTTCTTT. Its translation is CASSQVGGNTEAFF.

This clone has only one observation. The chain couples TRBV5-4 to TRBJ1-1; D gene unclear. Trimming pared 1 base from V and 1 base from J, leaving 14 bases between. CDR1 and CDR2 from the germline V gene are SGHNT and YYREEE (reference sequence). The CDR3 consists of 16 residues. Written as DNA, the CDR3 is TGTGCCAGCAGCTTGTATAGGGTGGGGAGGAACACTGAAGCTTTCTTT. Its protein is CASSLYRVGRNTEAFF.

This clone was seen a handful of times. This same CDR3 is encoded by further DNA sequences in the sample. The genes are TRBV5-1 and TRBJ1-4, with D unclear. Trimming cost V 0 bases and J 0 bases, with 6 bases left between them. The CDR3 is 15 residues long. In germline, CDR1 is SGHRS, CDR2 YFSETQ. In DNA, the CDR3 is TGCGCCAGCAGCTTGGTCGGTGCAACTAATGAAAAACTGTTTTTT. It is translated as CASSLVGATNEKLFF.

CDR3 amino acids: CASSLNTGDLAKNIQYF. The CDR3 coding sequence is TGTGCCAGCAGCCTAAATACAGGGGACCTAGCCAAAAACATTCAGTACTTC. The genes are TRBV5-4 and TRBJ2-4; 7 nucleotides align to TRBD1. Trimming at V came to 4 bases and at J to 0 bases, leaving 10 bases not matched to a gene. This CDR3 region has 17 residues. Germline V CDR1 and CDR2: SGHNT, YYREEE (reference sequence).

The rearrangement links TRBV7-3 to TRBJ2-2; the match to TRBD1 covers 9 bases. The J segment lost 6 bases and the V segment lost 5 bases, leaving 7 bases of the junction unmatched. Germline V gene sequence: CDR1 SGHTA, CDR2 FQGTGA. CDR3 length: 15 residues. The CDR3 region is CASSPGDREAGELFF. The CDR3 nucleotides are TGTGCCAGCAGCCCGGGGGACAGGGAAGCCGGGGAGCTGTTTTTT.

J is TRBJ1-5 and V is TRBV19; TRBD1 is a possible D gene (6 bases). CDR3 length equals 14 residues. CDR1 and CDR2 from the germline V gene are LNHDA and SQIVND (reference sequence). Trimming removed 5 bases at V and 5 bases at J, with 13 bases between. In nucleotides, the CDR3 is TGTGCCAGTAGTGCGATGGACAGTTATCAGCCCCAGCATTTT. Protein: CASSAMDSYQPQHF.

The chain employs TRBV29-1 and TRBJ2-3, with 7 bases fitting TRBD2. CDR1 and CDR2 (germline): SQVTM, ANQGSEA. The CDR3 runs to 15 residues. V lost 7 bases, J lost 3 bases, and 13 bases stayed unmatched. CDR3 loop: CSDELGGEGTDTQYF. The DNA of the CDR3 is TGCAGCGACGAGCTTGGCGGGGAGGGGACAGATACGCAGTATTTT.

The CDR3 DNA sequence: TGTGCCAGCAGCCCTCCCCAGGGGGGCTCCTACAATGAGCAGTTCTTC. Amino acid sequence: CASSPPQGGSYNEQFF. V is TRBV7-3 and J is TRBJ2-1, with D perhaps TRBD1 (7 bases). The CDR3 contains 16 residues. Trimming removed 5 bases from V and 0 bases from J, with 14 bases in between. The germline CDR1 and CDR2 sequences are SGHTA and FQGTGA.

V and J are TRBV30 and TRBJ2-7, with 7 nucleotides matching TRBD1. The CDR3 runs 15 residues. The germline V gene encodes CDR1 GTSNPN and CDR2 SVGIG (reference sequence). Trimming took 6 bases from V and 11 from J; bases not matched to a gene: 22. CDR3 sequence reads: CACSQGRVPGGIKYF. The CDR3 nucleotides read TGTGCCTGTAGTCAAGGGCGCGTTCCAGGGGGAATTAAGTACTTC.

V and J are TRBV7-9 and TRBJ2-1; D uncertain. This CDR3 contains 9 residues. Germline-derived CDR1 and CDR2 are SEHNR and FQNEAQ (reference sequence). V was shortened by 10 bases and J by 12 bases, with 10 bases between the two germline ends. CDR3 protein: CATPGGQFF. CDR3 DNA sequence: TGTGCCACCCCCGGCGGGCAGTTCTTC.